This T cell receptor (beta chain) was captured in a study of a mutant IDH1 vaccine in newly diagnosed glioma. Study-wide context: Vaccination followed radiotherapy alone by 4-6 weeks, or accompanied temozolomide cycles. Whole-study findings and limits: Of the patients, about 95% had vaccine-induced immune responses.

Of note for this clone: Its target is unknown.

Time point in this sample: week 11, during vaccination. The study gave 300 ug of mutant IDH1 20-mer peptide per vaccine dose, with topical imiquimod. The astrocytomas were IDH1-mutant, ATRX-negative, and WHO grade 3 or 4. Germline V CDR1 and CDR2: SGHTA, FQGNSA. Trimming cost V 6 bases and J 4 bases, with 15 bases left between them. This CDR3 contains 14 residues. Clones were sequenced by immunoSEQ multiplex PCR, and TCRdb holds only the in-frame ones, with some missing. The top ten hold 1.9% of the sample, which has around 62,000 clones, approximately 91% seen once. The chain links TRBV7-2 to TRBJ2-5; possibly TRBD1 for D (6 bases). The TCR originated in a middle-aged man with glioma. Here the sequenced sample was PBMCs, taken from a glioma patient whose treatment included an IDH1 peptide vaccine. The CDR3: CASRRAGGGETQYF. The DNA for the CDR3 is TGTGCCAGCAGGAGAGCTGGGGGCGGAGAGACCCAGTACTTC.